The 20 T cell receptor beta chains below come from one sample, sequenced in a study of T-cell memory formation after mild COVID-19. TCRdb fed the 5' RACE reads into MiXCR, producing one record per CDR3 protein. The repertoire includes around 250,000 distinct CDR3 sequences, more than 8% of them detected once, and 20% to 25% sits in the top ten. Sequencing was carried out using PBMCs or a T cell subset sorted from them (not recorded which). Receptor source: a young man who had mild COVID-19 (a few samples of this study predate the infection). Cell type and time point are not known.

This clonotype occurred a few times. This sequence joins TRBV25-1 and TRBJ2-2; D is tentatively TRBD1 or TRBD2 (5 bases each). Germline CDR1 is MGHDK and CDR2 is SYGVNS. This CDR3 region has 12 residues. With 6 bases removed from V and 6 bases from J, the gap between germline ends came to 8 bases. The CDR3 is CASRGDSGELFF. CDR3 bases: TGTGCCAGCAGGGGGGATTCCGGGGAGCTGTTTTTT. The full variable domain, in which reference TRBV25-1 and TRBJ2-2 provide the parts outside the CDR3, is EADIYQTPRYLVIGTGKKITLECSQTMGHDKMYWYQQDPGMELHLIHYSYGVNSTEKGDLSSESTVSRIRTEHFPLTLESARPSHTSQYLCASRGDSGELFFGEGSRLTVL.

The chain combines TRBV2 with TRBJ2-2; 9 nucleotides match TRBD1. Looked up from germline, CDR1 is SNHLY and CDR2 is FYNNEI. V was clipped by 3 bases and J by 4 bases; unmatched bases: 0. The CDR3 extends over 14 amino acids. CDR3 sequence reads: CASSEDRGTGELFF. The DNA for the CDR3 is TGTGCCAGCAGTGAGGACAGGGGCACCGGGGAGCTGTTTTTT. The variable domain in full, with the rest retrieved from reference TRBV2 and TRBJ2-2, is EPEVTQTPSHQVTQMGQEVILRCVPISNHLYFYWYRQILGQKVEFLVSFYNNEISEKSEIFDDQFSVERPDGSNFTLKIRSTKLEDSAMYFCASSEDRGTGELFFGEGSRLTVL.

This clonotype was picked up many times. The genes are TRBV29-1 and TRBJ1-5, with 9 bases fitting TRBD1. CDR3 size: 14 residues. Germline V gene lookup returns CDR1 SQVTM and CDR2 ANQGSEA. V was clipped by 4 bases and J by 4 bases; unmatched bases: 5. The CDR3 loop reads CSVGQGVGNQPQHF. The DNA for the CDR3 is TGCAGCGTTGGACAGGGGGTAGGGAATCAGCCCCAGCATTTT.

Only a few counts were recorded for this clonotype. The chain employs TRBV2 and TRBJ2-2, with D possibly being TRBD2 (5 bases). V was trimmed by 6 bases and J by 8 bases, leaving 10 bases between them. Per the germline V gene, CDR1 is SNHLY and CDR2 is FYNNEI. The CDR3 is made up of 12 amino acids. As DNA, the CDR3 is TGTGCCAGCAGAGACGGGGAAGGGGAGCTGTTTTTT. Translation: CASRDGEGELFF.

The table lists this clonotype with many counts. The chain combines TRBV20-1 with TRBJ1-5; a possible D gene is TRBD1 (6 bases). This CDR3 comprises 15 residues. V lost 1 base and J lost 6, with 16 bases in between. The germline gives CDR1 DFQATT, CDR2 SNEGSKA (reference sequence). The CDR3 here is CSARVGGAAGQPQHF. The CDR3 DNA reads as TGCAGTGCTAGAGTGGGGGGCGCAGCGGGTCAGCCCCAGCATTTT.

This clonotype was seen a few times. J is TRBJ2-5 and V is TRBV10-2; TRBD2 matches 15 bases. V shed 5 bases and J 4 bases; nucleotides not matched to a gene: 2. Germline V CDR1 and CDR2: WSHSY, SAAADI. The CDR3 extends over 15 amino acids. The CDR3 DNA reads TGCGCCAGCAGTTGGGGACTAGCGGGGGGAGAGACCCAGTACTTC. It encodes CASSWGLAGGETQYF.

This chain uses TRBV18 with TRBJ2-7; possible D gene TRBD1, 5 bases. This CDR3 contains 12 residues. V was trimmed by 4 bases and J by 3 bases, leaving 7 bases between them. Per the germline V gene, CDR1 is KGHSH and CDR2 is LQKENI. The DNA of the CDR3 is TGTGCCAGCTCACGTGACAGCTACGAGCAGTACGTC. This sequence encodes CASSRDSYEQYV.

This clonotype has just a few counts. This sequence joins TRBV5-4 and TRBJ2-3, with D possibly TRBD2 on 5 matching bases. Trimming removed 0 bases at V and 2 bases at J, with 13 bases between. The CDR3 has 16 amino acids. Germline V lookup: CDR1 SGHNT, CDR2 YYREEE (reference sequence). CDR3 in DNA: TGTGCCAGCAGCTTGGGTGGGAGAGGCCACACAGATACGCAGTATTTT. Translating gives CASSLGGRGHTDTQYF.

A few counts support this clonotype. V and J are TRBV7-2 and TRBJ2-3; D unresolved. The CDR3 contains 14 residues. Germline V gene sequence: CDR1 SGHTA, CDR2 FQGNSA. Trimming left V 5 bases short and J 1 base short, with 10 bases between. The CDR3 spells CASSRPPRTDTQYF. The CDR3 DNA is TGTGCCAGCAGCCGCCCCCCCCGCACAGATACGCAGTATTTT.

The sample holds a few counts of this clonotype. V is TRBV7-2 and J is TRBJ2-4; D unclear. Germline V lookup: CDR1 SGHTA, CDR2 FQGNSA. The V and J ends lost 1 base and 1 base respectively, with 8 bases between them. This CDR3 contains 15 residues. The CDR3 coding sequence is TGTGCCAGCAGCTTAGGCTTCGGGGCCAAAAACATTCAGTACTTC. Translating gives CASSLGFGAKNIQYF.

In its sample, this clonotype was seen a few times. The chain combines TRBV7-9 with TRBJ2-3; possibly TRBD2 for D (5 bases). The CDR3 contains 15 residues. Trimming took 5 bases from V and 5 from J, leaving 17 bases between them. Germline CDR1 is SEHNR and CDR2 is FQNEAQ (reference sequence). The CDR3 reads CASSPTAGSRDTQYF. In DNA form, the CDR3 reads TGTGCCAGCAGCCCAACCGCGGGCTCTCGAGATACGCAGTATTTT.

This chain connects TRBV5-6 to TRBJ2-7; 8 nucleotides agree with TRBD2. From germline, CDR1 is SGHDT and CDR2 YYEEEE. The CDR3 has 14 amino acids. V lost 4 bases, J lost 6 bases, and 9 bases stayed unmatched. CDR3 coding DNA: TGTGCCAGCAGCCACGGGGGGGCCAAACGCGAGCAGTACTTC. It yields the protein CASSHGGAKREQYF.

This clonotype has at least ten counts. The rearrangement links TRBV4-1 to TRBJ2-5; 11 bases agree with TRBD2. The germline CDR1 and CDR2 sequences are MGHRA and YSYEKL. This CDR3 comprises 14 residues. Losses at the gene ends were 6 bases for V and 7 bases for J; bases not matched to a gene: 7. The DNA for the CDR3 is TGCGCCAGCAGAAGACTAGCGGGGTTGGGGACCCAGTACTTC. Translating gives CASRRLAGLGTQYF.

This sequence joins TRBV6-4 and TRBJ2-3, with 13 bases aligning to TRBD2. Germline lookup yields CDR1 MRHNA and CDR2 SNTAGT. V dropped 4 bases and J dropped 2; count of bases not matched to a gene: 3. The CDR3 sequence is 16 residues long. The CDR3 coding sequence is TGTGCCAGCAGTGGGACTAGCGGGGGCCCCACAGATACGCAGTATTTT. Translated, it gives CASSGTSGGPTDTQYF.

This clonotype was found many times. This chain connects TRBV11-2 to TRBJ1-1, with 9 bases aligning to TRBD1. The CDR3 consists of 14 residues. The V and J ends lost 4 bases and 4 bases, in that order; junction bases with no gene match: 4. Looked up from germline, CDR1 is SGHAT and CDR2 is FQNNGV. The CDR3 spells CASSSGQGSTEAFF. The CDR3 bases are TGTGCCAGCAGCTCAGGACAGGGGTCCACTGAAGCTTTCTTT.

This clonotype was observed a few times. The chain combines TRBV20-1 with TRBJ1-5; 7 bases fit TRBD1. The germline V gene encodes CDR1 DFQATT and CDR2 SNEGSKA (reference sequence). V was clipped by 6 bases and J by 3 bases; unmatched bases: 5. This CDR3 has 13 residues. The CDR3 sequence is CSAPGQANQPQHF. CDR3 coding DNA: TGCAGTGCCCCAGGACAGGCCAATCAGCCCCAGCATTTT.

This clonotype was counted ten times or more. The chain employs TRBV11-2 and TRBJ2-2; D remains unclear. V was clipped by 1 base and J by 4 bases, with 10 bases between them. Germline assignment: CDR1 SGHAT and CDR2 FQNNGV. The CDR3 loop spans 15 amino acids. The DNA of the CDR3 is TGTGCCAGCAGCTTAGTCGCTTTTGGCACCGGGGAGCTGTTTTTT. Amino acids: CASSLVAFGTGELFF.

This clonotype has just a few counts. The chain combines TRBV7-9 with TRBJ1-1; possible D gene TRBD1, 6 bases. Trimming took 5 bases from V and 1 from J, leaving 11 bases between them. The CDR3 has 14 amino acids. Per germline, CDR1 SEHNR and CDR2 FQNEAQ (reference sequence). CDR3 amino acids: CASSEQQGNTEAFF. CDR3 DNA: TGTGCCAGCAGCGAACAACAGGGGAACACTGAAGCTTTCTTT.

This clonotype was seen ten or more times. V and J are TRBV5-1 and TRBJ1-1; 9 bases are shared with TRBD1. V shed 7 bases and J 4 bases; nucleotides not matched to a gene: 11. Germline V lookup: CDR1 SGHRS, CDR2 YFSETQ. The CDR3 runs 15 residues. DNA for the CDR3: TGCGCCAGCCTAGGGACAGGGAGCAAGGGCACTGAAGCTTTCTTT. Residues: CASLGTGSKGTEAFF.

This clonotype was seen more than once but under ten times. The chain uses TRBV12-3 or TRBV12-4 and TRBJ1-1; 8 bases are shared with TRBD1. Trimming at V came to 1 base and at J to 5 bases, leaving 6 bases not matched to a gene. The CDR3 sequence is 15 residues long. CDR3 DNA sequence: TGTGCCAGCAGTTTAGGACCAGGGGGCGGTACTGAAGCTTTCTTT. Its translation is CASSLGPGGGTEAFF.